The 20 T cell receptor beta chains below come from one sample, sequenced in a study of monozygotic twins with inflammatory bowel disease. For each CDR3 protein, TCRdb gives one entry from its re-call of the 5' RACE reads, without DNA. This sample's table reports some 170,000 distinct CDR3 sequences. The sample was blood. Receptors originate from a human donor with ulcerative colitis or Crohn's disease, or a healthy co-twin of an affected twin (not recorded which).

The chain recombines TRBV4-3 with TRBJ2-3. From germline, CDR1 is LGHNA and CDR2 YSLEER. This CDR3 region has 14 residues. The CDR3 reads CASSQRTDTDTQYF.

V is TRBV7-2 and J is TRBJ2-3; absent DNA, TCRdb's TRBD2 call cannot be checked. Germline-derived CDR1 and CDR2 are SGHTA and FQGNSA. This CDR3 comprises 16 residues. This CDR3 reads CASSLDPGGPTDTQYF. The variable domain in full, completed from reference TRBV7-2 and TRBJ2-3, reads GAGVSQSPSNKVTEKGKDVELRCDPISGHTALYWYRQSLGQGLEFLIYFQGNSAPDKSGLPSDRFSAERTGGSVSTLTIQRTQQEDSAVYLCASSLDPGGPTDTQYFGPGTRLTVL.

The chain couples TRBV20-1 to TRBJ2-2; TCRdb's D gene call, TRBD2, goes unchecked for lack of DNA. Germline CDR1 reads DFQATT; CDR2 reads SNEGSKA (reference sequence). This CDR3 has 16 amino acids. The CDR3 sequence: CSARGASGSGPGELFF.

The gene calls are TRBV12-3 or TRBV12-4 and TRBJ2-7; TCRdb gives TRBD2 as the D gene, but with no DNA this cannot be confirmed. CDR3 size: 14 residues. The CDR3 reads CASSPTRRIYEQYF.

V gene TRBV20-1 combines with J gene TRBJ1-2; TCRdb proposes TRBD1, but this gene call is untestable without DNA. The CDR3 has 14 amino acids. Germline CDR1 DFQATT, CDR2 SNEGSKA (reference sequence). Here the CDR3 reads CRAEDRGGYYGYTF.

The chain employs TRBV7-3 and TRBJ1-2; TCRdb gives TRBD1 as the D gene, but with no DNA this cannot be confirmed. The CDR3 length is 16 residues. Germline CDR1 is SGHTA and CDR2 is FQGTGA. The CDR3 loop reads CASSLGGRLSYDGYTF.

The rearrangement links TRBV5-1 to TRBJ1-6; TCRdb proposes TRBD1, but this gene call is untestable without DNA. The CDR3 has 18 amino acids. CDR1 is SGHRS and CDR2 is YFSETQ in the germline V gene. CDR3 region: CASSLDNREIAYNSPLHF.

The chain uses TRBV11-3 and TRBJ2-2; TCRdb lists TRBD1, though no DNA is available to test this call. This CDR3 has 14 residues. Germline V gene lookup returns CDR1 SGHNT and CDR2 YENEEA. The CDR3 sequence is CASRQGGLTGELFF.

The chain couples TRBV6-1 to TRBJ2-1; TCRdb lists TRBD1, though no DNA is available to test this call. This CDR3 is built from 15 residues. From germline, CDR1 is MNHNS and CDR2 SASEGT. The CDR3 sequence is CASSEQGVVENEQFF.

This sequence joins TRBV30 and TRBJ1-5; TCRdb calls TRBD1, which cannot be checked without DNA. The CDR3 contains 16 residues. Germline V gene lookup returns CDR1 GTSNPN and CDR2 SVGIG (reference sequence). CDR3 amino acids: CAWSPSRTGYNQPQHF.

The gene calls are TRBV27 and TRBJ1-5; TCRdb's assignment of TRBD1 cannot be checked, as there is no DNA. This CDR3 has 16 residues. CDR1 is MNHEY, CDR2 SMNVEV, per germline (reference sequence). This CDR3 reads CASSRQGMLGNQPQHF.

The chain is built from TRBV29-1 and TRBJ2-1; the TCRdb call, TRBD1, lacks DNA for checking. This CDR3 region has 14 residues. Germline CDR1 reads SQVTM; CDR2 reads ANQGSEA. Here the CDR3 reads CSVVGGTGVNEQFF.

The chain carries TRBV6-1 and TRBJ1-6. The CDR3 has 14 residues. Germline CDR1 is MNHNS and CDR2 is SASEGT. The CDR3 spells CASSQGLPRNPLHF.

The rearrangement joins TRBV28 to TRBJ2-5; TCRdb returns TRBD2, unconfirmable since there is no DNA. Germline CDR1 is MDHEN and CDR2 is SYDVKM. The CDR3 totals 14 residues. The CDR3 reads CATRRGGGAETQYF. The variable domain in full, with the rest retrieved from reference TRBV28 and TRBJ2-5, is DVKVTQSSRYLVKRTGEKVFLECVQDMDHENMFWYRQDPGLGLRLIYFSYDVKMKEKGDIPEGYSVSREKKERFSLILESASTNQTSMYLCATRRGGGAETQYFGPGTRLLVL.

The chain links TRBV6-1 to TRBJ1-2; TCRdb outputs TRBD1, but without DNA this stays unchecked. This CDR3 is 15 amino acids long. Germline V gene sequence: CDR1 MNHNS, CDR2 SASEGT. The CDR3 loop is CASSEVTGQDYGYTF.

The V gene is TRBV4-1, the J gene TRBJ2-7; no DNA is available, so the TRBD1 call from TCRdb remains unchecked. CDR3 length: 14 amino acids. Germline V lookup: CDR1 MGHRA, CDR2 YSYEKL. CDR3 residues: CASSRGLAAYEQYF.

The CDR3 loop is CASREGAPYGYTF. This chain links TRBV12-3 or TRBV12-4 with TRBJ1-2; TCRdb names TRBD1, which stays unverified in the absence of DNA. The CDR3 runs 13 residues.

The chain is built from TRBV6-5 and TRBJ1-6. CDR3 length equals 18 residues. Germline V CDR1 and CDR2: MNHEY, SVGAGI. The CDR3: CASSYARATAEYNSPLHF.

This chain joins TRBV10-3 and TRBJ2-3; the D call of TRBD2 rests on TCRdb alone, since no DNA is present to check it. The length of the CDR3 is 12 residues. Germline-derived CDR1 and CDR2 are ENHRY and SYGVKD. CDR3 loop: CAIKEEGNTQYF.

The rearrangement links TRBV29-1 to TRBJ2-2; absent DNA, TCRdb's TRBD1 call cannot be checked. The CDR3 spans 15 residues. The V gene's germline CDR1 is SQVTM and CDR2 ANQGSEA. The CDR3 region is CSGAGDRVDTGELFF.